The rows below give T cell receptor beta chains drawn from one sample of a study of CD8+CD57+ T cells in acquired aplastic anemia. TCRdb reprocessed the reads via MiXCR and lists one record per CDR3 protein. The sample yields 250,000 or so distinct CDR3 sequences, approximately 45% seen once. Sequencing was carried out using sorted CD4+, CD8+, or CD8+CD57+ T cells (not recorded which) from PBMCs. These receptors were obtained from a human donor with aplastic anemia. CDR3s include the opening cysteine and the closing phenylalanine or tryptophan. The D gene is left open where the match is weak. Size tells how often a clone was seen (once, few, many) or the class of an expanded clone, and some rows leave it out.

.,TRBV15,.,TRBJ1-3,TGTGCCACCAGCAGACAGGGAATCGGGTATGGCTCTGGAAACACCATATATTTT,CATSRQGIGYGSGNTIYF
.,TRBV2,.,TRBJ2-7,TGTGCCAGCAGTCAGAACGCCTACGAGCAGTACTTC,CASSQNAYEQYF
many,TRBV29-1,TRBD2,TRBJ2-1,TGCAGCGTAAAGCGGGGGGACTACAATGAGCAGTTCTTC,CSVKRGDYNEQFF
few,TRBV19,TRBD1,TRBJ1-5,TGTGCCAGTAGCTGGGGACAGGGGAGGCAGCCCCAGCATTTT,CASSWGQGRQPQHF
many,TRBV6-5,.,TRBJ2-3,TGTGCCAGCAGTTACGAGGTCACAGGCACAGATACGCAGTATTTT,CASSYEVTGTDTQYF
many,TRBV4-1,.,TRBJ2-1,TGCGCCAGCTCCGGGACACAATACAATGAGCAGTTCTTC,CASSGTQYNEQFF
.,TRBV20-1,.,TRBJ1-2,TGCAGTGCTCAGGGATCCTATGGCTACACCTTC,CSAQGSYGYTF
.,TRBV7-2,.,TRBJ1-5,TGTGCCAGCAGCTTAGGGCGGGGGGAGTACAATCAGCCCCAGCATTTT,CASSLGRGEYNQPQHF
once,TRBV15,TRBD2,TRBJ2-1,TGTGCCACCAACAGAGATGGACTAGCGGACAATGAGCAGTTCTTC,CATNRDGLADNEQFF
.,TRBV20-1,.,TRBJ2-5,TGCAGTGCTATCCCAAAAGAGACCCAGTACTTC,CSAIPKETQYF
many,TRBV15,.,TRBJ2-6,TGTGCCACCAGCAGAGATGGATCCTCTGGGGCCAACGTCCTGACTTTC,CATSRDGSSGANVLTF
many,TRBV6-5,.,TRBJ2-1,TGTGCCAGCAGCGAGCGGATCTACAATGAGCAGTTCTTC,CASSERIYNEQFF
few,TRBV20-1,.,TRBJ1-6,TGCAGTGCTAGAGATGCCGGGGTCTTGGGGGGATCACCCCTCCACTTT,CSARDAGVLGGSPLHF